This TCR beta chain is from a study of cytomegalovirus exposure and HLA in healthy donors. General observations from the study: In a later analysis, a missense DCLRE1C variant was linked to TCR beta V- and J-gene trimming.

V was clipped by 6 bases and J by 3 bases; unmatched bases: 16. The CDR3 is 19 residues long. Per germline, CDR1 ENHRY and CDR2 SYGVKD. In this sample, this clone turned up a few times. The antigen is not known. The PCR used 60 Vbeta and 13 Jbeta primers. TCRdb keeps only in-frame clones here, not all; method: immunoSEQ multiplex PCR. The table includes roughly 130,000 clones, approximately 67% detected once. The receptor was derived from a woman in her sixties in good health and CMV-seronegative. The V call is TRBV10-3, the J call TRBJ2-7, with TRBD2 matching 14 bases. The specimen sequenced was PBMCs. The CDR3 loop is CAISTGTSGSLTSVYEQYF. DNA of the CDR3: TGTGCCATCAGCACTGGGACTAGCGGGAGTCTCACCTCCGTCTACGAGCAGTACTTC.